This TCR beta chain was sequenced during a study of immune cell composition in non-small cell lung cancer. Study results and caveats: Clones >0.5% enriched in tumour were rarer in adenocarcinoma (roughly 35%) than squamous (roughly 75%). Squamous lung tumours showed higher top 10 clone scores and clonality than adenocarcinomas.

DNA was extracted from unsorted cell suspensions stored frozen. TCRdb's table, derived via immunoSEQ multiplex PCR, lists solely in-frame clones and lacks some. Here the sample spans 2,000 or so clones, 70% to 75% being singletons. The germline gives CDR1 SGHRS, CDR2 YFSETQ. There are 16 residues in the CDR3. V was pared by 6 bases and J by 0 bases, with 16 bases between. Concerning this clone itself: Its antigen is unknown.

The TCR originated in a human donor with non-small cell lung cancer. The chain is built from TRBV5-1 and TRBJ2-1; D possibly corresponds to TRBD2 (6 bases). Sequenced sample: lung tumor tissue. The CDR3 DNA reads TGCGCCAGCAATCTTAATTTGGGGGGCTCCTACAATGAGCAGTTCTTC. Protein: CASNLNLGGSYNEQFF.